This TCR beta chain was found in a study of T cells in Graves' hyperthyroidism and ophthalmopathy. Whole-study results and caveats: Most thyroid-expanded clonotypes above 0.001 were also found in blood.

V dropped 4 bases and J dropped 7; count of bases not matched to a gene: 9. This CDR3 is 16 amino acids long. From germline, CDR1 is MGHRA and CDR2 YSYEKL. Remarks on this clonotype: Its target is not known.

Exclusion followed for patients with uncontrolled infection, other autoimmune disease, pregnancy or lactation. RNA transcripts served as the template for amplifying TCR beta CDR3 regions. The TCR CDR3 was amplified in a first-round RT-PCR using the HTBI primer set. TCRdb re-called the multiplex PCR reads with MiXCR, one entry per CDR3 protein. The repertoire holds under 200,000 distinct CDR3 sequences, with roughly 9.4% as singletons. The chain is built from TRBV4-1 and TRBJ1-6, with 8 bases that match TRBD1. Sample: blood. The TCR was taken from a woman aged 18-30 years with Graves' hyperthyroidism that later progressed to Graves' ophthalmopathy. CDR3 coding DNA: TGCGCCAGCAGCCCATACGGGACAGGTCAAAATTCACCCCTCCACTTT. Translated, it gives CASSPYGTGQNSPLHF.